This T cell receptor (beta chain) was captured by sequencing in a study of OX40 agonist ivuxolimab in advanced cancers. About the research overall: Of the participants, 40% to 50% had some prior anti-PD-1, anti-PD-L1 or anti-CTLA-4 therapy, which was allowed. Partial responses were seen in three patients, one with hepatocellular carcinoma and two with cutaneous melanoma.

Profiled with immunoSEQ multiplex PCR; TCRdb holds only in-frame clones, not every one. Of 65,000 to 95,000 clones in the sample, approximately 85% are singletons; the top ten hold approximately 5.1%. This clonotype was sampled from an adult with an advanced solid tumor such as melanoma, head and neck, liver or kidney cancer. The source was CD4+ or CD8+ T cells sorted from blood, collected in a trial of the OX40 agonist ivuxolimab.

Here the CDR3 DNA reads TGTGCCAGCAGTGATGCCCTTGGCTCTGGAAACACCATATATTTT. Protein sequence: CASSDALGSGNTIYF. The chain employs TRBV6-1 and TRBJ1-3, with D uncertain. Looked up from germline, CDR1 is MNHNS and CDR2 is SASEGT. This CDR3 comprises 15 residues. The V and J ends lost 3 bases and 0 bases respectively, with 9 bases between them.